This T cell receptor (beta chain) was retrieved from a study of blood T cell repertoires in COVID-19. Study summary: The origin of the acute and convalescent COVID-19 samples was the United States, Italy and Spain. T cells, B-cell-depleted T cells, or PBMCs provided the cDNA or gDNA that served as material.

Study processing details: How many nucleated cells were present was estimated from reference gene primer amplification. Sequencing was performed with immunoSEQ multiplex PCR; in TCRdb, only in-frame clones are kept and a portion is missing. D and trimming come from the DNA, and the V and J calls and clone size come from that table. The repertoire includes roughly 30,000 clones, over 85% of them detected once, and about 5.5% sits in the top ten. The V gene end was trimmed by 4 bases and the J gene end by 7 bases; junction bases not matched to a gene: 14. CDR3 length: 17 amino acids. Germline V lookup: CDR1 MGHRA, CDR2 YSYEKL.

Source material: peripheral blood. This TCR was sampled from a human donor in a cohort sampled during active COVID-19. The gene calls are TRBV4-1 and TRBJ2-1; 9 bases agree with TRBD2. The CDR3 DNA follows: TGCGCCAGCAGCCTACACCCTTTAGCGGGAGCGGGGAATGAGCAGTTCTTC. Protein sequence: CASSLHPLAGAGNEQFF.